The TCR beta chain under discussion was sequenced for a study of T-cell memory formation after mild COVID-19. From the 5' RACE reads, TCRdb called clonotypes with MiXCR, one entry per CDR3 protein. The sample has more than 300,000 distinct CDR3 sequences, roughly an eighth seen once; the top ten hold roughly 23%. The V end was cut by 4 bases, the J end by 8 bases, with 17 bases between. There are 15 residues in the CDR3. The germline V gene encodes CDR1 MDHEN and CDR2 SYDVKM. The specimen sequenced was PBMCs or a T cell subset sorted from them (not recorded which). This receptor was identified in a young man who had mild COVID-19 (a few samples of this study predate the infection). Cell type and time point are not known. The gene calls are TRBV28 and TRBJ2-2; D is perhaps TRBD2 (5 bases). The CDR3 region is CASSSRGYGIGELFF. The CDR3 nucleotides read TGTGCCAGCAGTTCTCGGGGTTATGGGATAGGGGAGCTGTTTTTT.